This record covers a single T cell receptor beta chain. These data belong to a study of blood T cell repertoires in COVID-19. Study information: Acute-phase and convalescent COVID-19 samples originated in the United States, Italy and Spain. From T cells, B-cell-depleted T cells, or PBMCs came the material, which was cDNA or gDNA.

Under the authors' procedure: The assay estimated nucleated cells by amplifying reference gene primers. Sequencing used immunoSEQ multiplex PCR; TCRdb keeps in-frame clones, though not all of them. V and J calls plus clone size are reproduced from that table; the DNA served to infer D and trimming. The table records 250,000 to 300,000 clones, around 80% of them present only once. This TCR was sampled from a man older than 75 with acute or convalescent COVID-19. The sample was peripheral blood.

CDR3 in DNA: TGTGCCAGCAGTCTTCCGACAAGCTATAATTCACCCCTCCACTTT. Its protein product is CASSLPTSYNSPLHF. This chain joins TRBV28 and TRBJ1-6; D gene ambiguous. Trimming took off 5 bases at V and 3 bases at J, with 11 bases between the two ends. The germline V gene encodes CDR1 MDHEN and CDR2 SYDVKM. The CDR3 is 15 amino acids.